Sequencing of this TCR beta chain was carried out in a study of human T cells and chemical hapten exposure. Study-wide findings and caveats: Those TCRs sitting above 1 in 1000 frequency stayed the same with DPC sensitization.

This clonotype was recorded once. Its target is not known. The junction shows a germline mismatch at one end, possibly a read error. Documented time point: healthy volunteer bleed at 6 weeks. It was from unfractionated whole blood that total RNA was extracted. The CDR3 is 15 amino acids. Germline CDR1 and CDR2: LNHNV and YYDKDF (reference sequence). TCRdb reprocessed the RACE reads with MiXCR, giving one entry per CDR3 protein. The sample carries some 40,000 distinct CDR3 sequences, roughly 3.5% recorded once. The TCR sequence derives from a human donor in good health. Some clones in this sample may be carry-over from other donors' samples. The sequenced sample was whole blood. This chain links TRBV15 with TRBJ2-3; 9 positions match TRBD2. The CDR3 coding sequence is TGTGCCACAAGTTACGAAGCGGGGGGCACAGATACGAAGTATTTT. This gives the protein CATSYEAGGTDTKYF. The complete variable domain, with remaining parts taken from reference TRBV15 and TRBJ2-3, reads DAMVIQNPRYQVTQFGKPVTLSCSQTLNHNVMYWYQQKSSQAPKLLFHYYDKDFNNEADTPDNFQSRRPNTSFCFLDIRSPGLGDTAMYLCATSYEAGGTDTKYFGPGTRLTVL.